Presented here are 29 T cell receptor beta chains from one specimen sequenced in a study of blood T cell repertoires in COVID-19. Data came from immunoSEQ multiplex PCR; TCRdb stores just in-frame clones and leaves some out. The profile shows more than 100,000 clones, approximately 84% of them singletons. Sequencing was carried out using peripheral blood. Receptors originate from a human donor in a cohort sampled during active COVID-19.

The chain couples TRBV7-3 to TRBJ2-5; D unclear. Trimming stripped 2 bases from V and 5 bases from J, with 9 bases between. Germline lookup yields CDR1 SGHTA and CDR2 FQGTGA. The length of the CDR3 is 13 residues. The CDR3 is CASSLGPMETQYF. CDR3 sequence (DNA): TGTGCCAGCAGCTTAGGCCCGATGGAGACCCAGTACTTC. Together with reference TRBV7-3 and TRBJ2-5, the CDR3 gives the full variable domain: GAGVSQTPSNKVTEKGKYVELRCDPISGHTALYWYRQSLGQGPEFLIYFQGTGAADDSGLPNDRFFAVRPEGSVSTLKIQRTERGDSAVYLCASSLGPMETQYFGPGTRLLVL.

The chain recombines TRBV7-6 with TRBJ1-1; 9 positions agree with TRBD1. Per the germline V gene, CDR1 is SGHVS and CDR2 is FNYEAQ. The ends lost 5 bases at V and 6 bases at J; junction bases unmatched: 13. CDR3 length: 16 residues. The CDR3 here is CASSPRTGVDSAEAFF. In nucleotides, the CDR3 is TGTGCCAGCAGCCCACGGACAGGGGTCGATTCGGCTGAAGCTTTCTTT. Full variable domain (missing parts from reference TRBV7-6 and TRBJ1-1): GAGVSQSPRYKVTKRGQDVALRCDPISGHVSLYWYRQALGQGPEFLTYFNYEAQQDKSGLPNDRFSAERPEGSISTLTIQRTEQRDSAMYRCASSPRTGVDSAEAFFGQGTRLTVV.

The rearrangement uses TRBV2 and TRBJ2-7; D remains unclear. Germline CDR1 and CDR2: SNHLY and FYNNEI. The germline V and J ends were trimmed by 7 bases and 0 bases, with 13 bases remaining between them. The CDR3 runs 14 residues. The CDR3, as DNA: TGTGCCAGCACGGGTACATACTCCTCCTACGAGCAGTACTTC. This gives the protein CASTGTYSSYEQYF.

V and J are TRBV27 and TRBJ2-7, with TRBD1 matching 8 bases. The CDR3 has 12 amino acids. Germline loops: CDR1 MNHEY, CDR2 SMNVEV (reference sequence). V trimming: 10 bases; J trimming: 5 bases; junction bases outside the gene matches: 7. CDR3 loop: CANPPRGHEQYF. As DNA, the CDR3 is TGTGCCAACCCGCCCAGGGGGCACGAGCAGTACTTC.

V gene TRBV25-1 combines with J gene TRBJ1-1, with 9 nucleotides matching TRBD1. CDR1 is MGHDK, CDR2 SYGVNS, per germline. This CDR3 has 15 amino acids. Trimming took 4 bases from V and 5 from J; bases not matched to a gene: 8. DNA for the CDR3: TGTGCCAGCAGTGTAAAACAGGGGGCCCGAACTGAAGCTTTCTTT. Residues: CASSVKQGARTEAFF.

This chain joins TRBV7-6 and TRBJ1-6, with 9 nucleotides matching TRBD1. This CDR3 spans 14 amino acids. Germline loops: CDR1 SGHVS, CDR2 FNYEAQ. The V gene end was trimmed by 5 bases and the J gene end by 8 bases; junction bases not matched to a gene: 4. The CDR3 DNA reads as TGTGCCAGCAGCGGGGGACAGGGTGATTCACCCCTCCACTTT. Its translation: CASSGGQGDSPLHF.

Regarding this clone: This specimen includes other DNA sequences encoding the same CDR3. The chain joins TRBV19 to TRBJ1-1; D gene ambiguous. This CDR3 has 16 residues. V lost 3 bases, J lost 0 bases, and 14 bases lay in between. The germline V gene has CDR1 LNHDA and CDR2 SQIVND (reference sequence). The CDR3 loop reads CASSIPTGSLNTEAFF. For the CDR3, the DNA is TGTGCCAGTAGTATCCCGACTGGCAGCCTGAACACTGAAGCTTTCTTT.

The chain links TRBV6-1 to TRBJ1-1; no clear D gene. With 1 base removed from V and 7 bases from J, the gap between germline ends came to 10 bases. Germline V lookup: CDR1 MNHNS, CDR2 SASEGT. The CDR3 is 13 residues long. CDR3: CASSEVRVLEAFF. CDR3 bases: TGTGCCAGCAGTGAAGTGAGGGTTCTTGAAGCTTTCTTT.

A few counts support this clone. The chain is built from TRBV7-2 and TRBJ1-2; D not resolved. The CDR3 consists of 13 residues. Germline V gene sequence: CDR1 SGHTA, CDR2 FQGNSA. V was cut by 4 bases and J by 5 bases, with 11 bases left in between. CDR3 bases: TGTGCCAGCAGCTCGAAGGGCGGGTATGGCTACACCTTC. Its translation is CASSSKGGYGYTF.

The CDR3 is CASSVGNSGGEDTQYF. The DNA for the CDR3 is TGTGCCAGCAGCGTAGGAAATAGCGGGGGAGAAGATACGCAGTATTTT. This chain uses TRBV9 with TRBJ2-3; TRBD2 agrees at 9 bases. The junction had 7 bases not matched to a gene; V was cut back by 0 bases and J by 5 bases. There are 16 residues in the CDR3. Germline-derived CDR1 and CDR2 are SGDLS and YYNGEE. The full variable domain, in which reference TRBV9 and TRBJ2-3 provide the parts outside the CDR3, is DSGVTQTPKHLITATGQRVTLRCSPRSGDLSVYWYQQSLDQGLQFLIQYYNGEERAKGNILERFSAQQFPDLHSELNLSSLELGDSALYFCASSVGNSGGEDTQYFGPGTRLTVL.

This clone came up a few times. V is TRBV10-2 and J is TRBJ1-2, with D uncertain. The length of the CDR3 is 14 residues. Between the trimmed V and J ends, which lost 3 bases and 4 bases, there was a span of 12 bases. Germline V gene sequence: CDR1 WSHSY, CDR2 SAAADI. In DNA, the CDR3 is TGCGCCAGCAGTGAAAGTGCAGAGGGCTATGGCTACACCTTC. Protein sequence: CASSESAEGYGYTF.

Only one count was recorded for this clone. The chain carries TRBV15 and TRBJ1-2; TRBD1 matches at 9 bases. V shed 0 bases, J shed 8 bases, and the junction held 7 bases outside the gene matches. CDR3 length equals 15 residues. CDR1 and CDR2 (germline): LNHNV, YYDKDF (reference sequence). This chain's CDR3 is CATSREWGQGEGYTF. DNA of the CDR3: TGTGCCACCAGCAGAGAGTGGGGACAGGGTGAAGGCTACACCTTC.

The CDR3 region is CASRHDRGLEDGYTF. CDR3 bases: TGTGCCAGCAGGCATGACAGGGGGCTGGAGGATGGCTACACCTTC. This rearrangement joins TRBV2 to TRBJ1-2; 10 bases are a match to TRBD1. The germline CDR1 and CDR2 sequences are SNHLY and FYNNEI. The CDR3 totals 15 residues. V was clipped by 6 bases and J by 6 bases; unmatched bases: 10.

The genes are TRBV27 and TRBJ1-6; 9 positions agree with TRBD1. Germline trimming cut 5 bases from V and 7 bases from J; bases unmatched to any gene: 3. The germline gives CDR1 MNHEY, CDR2 SMNVEV (reference sequence). The CDR3 contains 14 residues. The CDR3 DNA follows: TGTGCCAGCAGTCCGGGACAGGGAAATTCACCCCTCCACTTT. Translating gives CASSPGQGNSPLHF.

V and J are TRBV5-8 and TRBJ1-4; a possible D gene is TRBD1 (6 bases). The germline gives CDR1 SGHTS, CDR2 YDEGEE. This CDR3 has 16 residues. Trimming shortened V by 4 bases and J by 0 bases, and 13 bases separated the two germline ends. CDR3 residues: CASSDRISATNEKLFF. The CDR3 DNA is TGTGCCAGCAGCGACAGGATTAGTGCAACTAATGAAAAACTGTTTTTT.

This clone was detected once. The rearrangement uses TRBV15 and TRBJ1-3; a possible D gene is TRBD1 (6 bases). Germline V gene lookup returns CDR1 LNHNV and CDR2 YYDKDF (reference sequence). The CDR3 is 14 residues long. The V end was cut by 1 base, the J end by 3 bases, with 7 bases between. The CDR3 coding sequence is TGTGCCACCAGCAGAGGCAGGGGTGGAAACACCATATATTTT. Translating gives CATSRGRGGNTIYF. Filled out from reference TRBV15 and TRBJ1-3, the complete variable domain reads DAMVIQNPRYQVTQFGKPVTLSCSQTLNHNVMYWYQQKSSQAPKLLFHYYDKDFNNEADTPDNFQSRRPNTSFCFLDIRSPGLGDTAMYLCATSRGRGGNTIYFGEGSWLTVV.

The genes are TRBV19 and TRBJ2-5; D might be TRBD1 (6 bases). Trimming stripped 7 bases from V and 1 base from J, with 16 bases between. The CDR3 runs 15 residues. Germline lookup yields CDR1 LNHDA and CDR2 SQIVND (reference sequence). The chain's CDR3 is CASTQSGGSQETQYF. The CDR3 DNA reads as TGTGCCAGTACCCAAAGTGGGGGCAGCCAAGAGACCCAGTACTTC.

This clone was detected a few times. V usage is TRBV5-1 and J usage is TRBJ2-1; 9 bases agree with TRBD2. The germline V gene has CDR1 SGHRS and CDR2 YFSETQ. The CDR3 has 18 residues. V shed 4 bases and J 4 bases; nucleotides not matched to a gene: 15. DNA for the CDR3: TGCGCCAGCAGCACGTCTGGCTCGCGGGGGGGAGTTTACAATGAGCAGTTCTTC. This sequence encodes CASSTSGSRGGVYNEQFF.

V is TRBV6-5 and J is TRBJ2-1; a weak D match, TRBD2 (6 bases). V dropped 4 bases and J dropped 14 bases, with 18 bases sitting between them. The germline CDR1 and CDR2 sequences are MNHEY and SVGAGI. This CDR3 is 13 amino acids long. CDR3 nucleotides: TGTGCCAGCAGTTTCCTCGGGACTCTAAAAAAGTTCTTC. Protein product: CASSFLGTLKKFF.

J is TRBJ1-1 and V is TRBV7-2, with TRBD1 as a possible D gene (6 bases). Germline V lookup: CDR1 SGHTA, CDR2 FQGNSA. The V end lost 6 bases, the J end lost 5 bases, and 19 bases lay between the germline ends. The CDR3 contains 15 residues. CDR3 nucleotide sequence: TGTGCCAGCAGTACGCCGGGAGGCAGGGGAACTGAAGCTTTCTTT. Protein: CASSTPGGRGTEAFF.

J is TRBJ2-1 and V is TRBV18, with 10 bases identical to TRBD2. CDR1 is KGHSH and CDR2 is LQKENI in the germline V gene. V lost 5 bases, J lost 4 bases, and 5 bases stayed unmatched. The length of the CDR3 is 15 residues. DNA for the CDR3: TGTGCCAGCTCAGTAGCGGGGGGTGCTTACAATGAGCAGTTCTTC. Residues: CASSVAGGAYNEQFF. Using reference TRBV18 and TRBJ2-1 for the parts outside the CDR3, the full variable domain is NAGVMQNPRHLVRRRGQEARLRCSPMKGHSHVYWYRQLPEEGLKFMVYLQKENIIDESGMPKERFSAEFPKEGPSILRIQQVVRGDSAAYFCASSVAGGAYNEQFFGPGTRLTVL.

The rearrangement joins TRBV12-5 to TRBJ1-1; possibly TRBD1 for D (6 bases). V was clipped by 2 bases and J by 4 bases, with 17 bases between them. Per germline, CDR1 LGHNT and CDR2 FRNRAP. The CDR3 is 16 amino acids. The CDR3 region is CASGLPGGQRSTEAFF. In nucleotides, the CDR3 is TGTGCTAGTGGTTTGCCAGGCGGACAGCGCTCCACTGAAGCTTTCTTT.

V is TRBV6-5 and J is TRBJ2-3, with 11 bases lining up with TRBD2. From germline, CDR1 is MNHEY and CDR2 SVGAGI. This CDR3 is 14 amino acids long. Trimming removed 8 bases from V and 5 bases from J; junction bases left unmatched: 6. DNA for the CDR3: TGTGCCAGCGGGACTAGCGGTAGACAAGATACGCAGTATTTT. Translated: CASGTSGRQDTQYF.

The chain recombines TRBV9 with TRBJ2-3; D gene unclear. CDR1 is SGDLS, CDR2 YYNGEE, per germline. The germline V and J ends were trimmed by 7 bases and 2 bases, with 14 bases remaining between them. The CDR3 extends over 14 amino acids. CDR3 residues: CASGGANPTDTQYF. Written as DNA, the CDR3 is TGTGCCAGCGGCGGCGCCAATCCCACAGATACGCAGTATTTT.

The chain combines TRBV7-6 with TRBJ1-5; 7 bases are a match to TRBD1. V lost 1 base and J lost 11; bases outside the gene matches: 14. Germline values: CDR1 SGHVS, CDR2 FNYEAQ. This CDR3 is 16 amino acids long. CDR3 nucleotides: TGTGCCAGCAGCTTAGAGGGTGGAGGGGGGCAGGGGGCCCAGCATTTT. This encodes CASSLEGGGGQGAQHF.

The rearrangement links TRBV19 to TRBJ2-5, with D perhaps TRBD1 (5 bases). The V gene lost 3 bases and the J gene lost 7 bases, with 18 bases spanning the gap. The CDR3 is made up of 15 amino acids. CDR1 is LNHDA and CDR2 is SQIVND in the germline V gene (reference sequence). The CDR3 nucleotides read TGTGCCAGTAGTATCGGCAGACAGTCCTCAAGGACCCAGTACTTC. Its translation is CASSIGRQSSRTQYF.

The chain carries TRBV11-3 and TRBJ1-1; no reliable D call. The CDR3 loop spans 14 amino acids. Trimming shortened V by 0 bases and J by 1 base, and 6 bases separated the two germline ends. Germline-derived CDR1 and CDR2 are SGHNT and YENEEA. The CDR3 DNA reads TGTGCCAGCAGCTTAGAAACGGGGAACACTGAAGCTTTCTTT. Amino acids: CASSLETGNTEAFF.

The V gene is TRBV2, the J gene TRBJ2-1; 10 bases are a match to TRBD1. The CDR3 is 17 residues long. J gave up 5 bases and V 0 bases, and 7 bases lay outside the gene matches. Germline V gene sequence: CDR1 SNHLY, CDR2 FYNNEI. The CDR3 protein is CASSEAVRDRGNNEQFF. CDR3 sequence (DNA): TGTGCCAGCAGTGAAGCGGTAAGGGACAGGGGAAACAATGAGCAGTTCTTC.

This chain uses TRBV6-5 with TRBJ1-5, with D possibly being TRBD1 (5 bases). Trimming took off 5 bases at V and 5 bases at J, with 10 bases between the two ends. CDR1 and CDR2 (germline): MNHEY, SVGAGI. CDR3 length: 13 residues. This CDR3 reads CASSRGSHQPQHF. CDR3 DNA: TGTGCCAGCAGTCGGGGGTCCCATCAGCCCCAGCATTTT.